This T cell receptor (beta chain) comes out of a study of blood T cell repertoires in COVID-19. For the study at large: Whether acute or convalescent, the COVID-19 samples came from the United States, Italy and Spain. From T cells, B-cell-depleted T cells, or PBMCs came the material, which was cDNA or gDNA.

Germline V CDR1 and CDR2: SGDLS, YYNGEE. V was shortened by 4 bases and J by 13 bases, with 9 bases between the two germline ends. The length of the CDR3 is 11 residues. This clone was observed a single time. As handled by the study authors: Amplification of reference gene primers was used by the study to estimate nucleated cell counts. Libraries were prepared by immunoSEQ multiplex PCR; TCRdb keeps only in-frame clonotypes and omits some of them. That table furnishes V, J and clone size, whereas the DNA furnished D and trimming. The sample shows tens of thousands of clones, roughly 88% of them seen only once.

Sequenced material: peripheral blood. The sequence was collected from a human donor in a cohort sampled during active COVID-19. V usage is TRBV9 and J usage is TRBJ1-6; D is unclear. The CDR3 protein is CASSPRSPLHF. The CDR3 region has the DNA TGTGCCAGCAGCCCCCGTTCGCCCCTCCACTTT.